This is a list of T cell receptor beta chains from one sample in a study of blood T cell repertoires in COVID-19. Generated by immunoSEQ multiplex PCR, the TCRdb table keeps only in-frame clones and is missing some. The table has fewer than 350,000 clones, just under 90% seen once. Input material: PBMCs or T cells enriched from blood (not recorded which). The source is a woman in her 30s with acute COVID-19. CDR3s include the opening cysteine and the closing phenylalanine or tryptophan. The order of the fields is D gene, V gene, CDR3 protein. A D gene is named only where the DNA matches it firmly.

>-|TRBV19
CASSIAADERPLHF
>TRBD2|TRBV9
CASSVLREDPTDTQYF
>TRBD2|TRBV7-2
CASSLWLAGDTQYF
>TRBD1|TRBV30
CAWSTAGGQPQHF
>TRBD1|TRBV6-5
CASSRQGGTDTQYF
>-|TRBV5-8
CASSLPPGAEQYF
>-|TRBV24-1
CATSGSRESNTGELFF
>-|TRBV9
CASSFAGGPTEAFF
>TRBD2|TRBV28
CASSPPSAGDTDTQYF
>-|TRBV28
CATSRGEKLFF
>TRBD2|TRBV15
CATSRPTSATYEQYF
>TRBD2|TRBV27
CASSLADVANEQFF
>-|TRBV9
CASSAQQGTNTGELFF
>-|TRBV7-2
CASSLRGYLGNTEAFF
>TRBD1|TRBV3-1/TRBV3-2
CASSQRTDRGSSYEQYF
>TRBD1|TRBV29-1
CSVEGSDRDEKLFF
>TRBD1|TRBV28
CASTGTGGFGANVLTF
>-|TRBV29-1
CSVVPRQARAADTQYF
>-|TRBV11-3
CASSIFGVKDTQYF
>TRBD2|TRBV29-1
CSVTGTSGEEGPPETQYF
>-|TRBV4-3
CASSQEQGRQPQHF
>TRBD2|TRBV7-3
CASSFLRTSGRSPSAYEQYF
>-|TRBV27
CASSLKGVRPQHF
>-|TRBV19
CASSIRDFTEAFF
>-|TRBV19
CASSIGEIDYGYTF
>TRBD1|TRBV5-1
CASSLAPGTGAAEQYF
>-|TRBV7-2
CASSLVGAGSEKLFF
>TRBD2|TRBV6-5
CASSPLPSGSNEQFF
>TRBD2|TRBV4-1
CASSQVAGGNNNEQFF
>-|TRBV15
CATSRSGAGSYEQYF
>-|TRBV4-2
CASSQGLGPDTQYF
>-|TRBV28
CASSRTANNSPLHF